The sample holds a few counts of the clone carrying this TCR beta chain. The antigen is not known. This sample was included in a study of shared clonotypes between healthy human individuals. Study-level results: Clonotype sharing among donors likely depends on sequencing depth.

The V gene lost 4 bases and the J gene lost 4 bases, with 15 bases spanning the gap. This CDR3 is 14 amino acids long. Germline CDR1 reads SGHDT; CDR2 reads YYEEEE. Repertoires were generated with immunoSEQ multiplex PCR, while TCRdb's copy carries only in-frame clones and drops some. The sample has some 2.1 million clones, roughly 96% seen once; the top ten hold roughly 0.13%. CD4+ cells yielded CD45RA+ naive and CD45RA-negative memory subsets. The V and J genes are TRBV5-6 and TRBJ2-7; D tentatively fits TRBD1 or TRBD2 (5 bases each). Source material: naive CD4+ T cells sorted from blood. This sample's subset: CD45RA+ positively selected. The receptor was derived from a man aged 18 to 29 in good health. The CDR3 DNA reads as TGTGCCAGCAGCCTTAGAGGGGCTGGGTACGAGCAGTACTTC. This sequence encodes CASSLRGAGYEQYF.